Each of the 21 T cell receptor beta chains below was sequenced from the same sample in a study of shared clonotypes between healthy human individuals. The assay was immunoSEQ multiplex PCR, and TCRdb's table has in-frame clones only and misses some. This sample has roughly 1,100,000 clones, with more than 65% found just once. Material: memory CD4+ T cells sorted from blood. Noted subset: CD45RA-negative fraction. Receptor source: a man between 18 and 35 years old in good health.

The chain has TRBV5-1 and TRBJ2-5; TRBD2 agrees at 8 bases. V lost 0 bases and J lost 5; bases outside the gene matches: 9. The CDR3 consists of 16 residues. Germline CDR1 SGHRS, CDR2 YFSETQ. In nucleotides, the CDR3 is TGCGCCAGCAGCTTGGCCGATACTAGCGGAGGGGAGACCCAGTACTTC. It yields the protein CASSLADTSGGETQYF.

CDR3 sequence: CASSGEGDRRLNNEQFF. CDR3 nucleotides: TGCGCCAGCAGTGGGGAGGGAGACAGGCGCCTTAACAATGAGCAGTTCTTC. This rearrangement joins TRBV10-1 to TRBJ2-1; D possibly corresponds to TRBD2 (7 bases). There are 17 residues in the CDR3. Germline CDR1 and CDR2: WNHNN and SYGVQD (reference sequence). The V and J ends lost 4 bases and 5 bases respectively, with 21 bases between them.

The chain carries TRBV30 and TRBJ2-1; the match to TRBD2 covers 13 bases. The germline gives CDR1 GTSNPN, CDR2 SVGIG (reference sequence). V gave up 1 base and J gave up 9 bases; unmatched junction bases: 9. The CDR3 is 16 residues long. CDR3: CAWSGKLAGGPSEQFF. CDR3 sequence (DNA): TGTGCCTGGAGTGGGAAACTAGCGGGGGGGCCGAGTGAGCAGTTCTTC.

V is TRBV19 and J is TRBJ2-7, with TRBD1 matching 10 bases. CDR3 length: 15 amino acids. V was clipped by 5 bases and J by 4 bases; unmatched bases: 8. CDR1 is LNHDA and CDR2 is SQIVND in the germline V gene (reference sequence). CDR3 protein: CASSPRQGARYEQYF. CDR3 sequence (DNA): TGTGCCAGTAGTCCCCGACAGGGGGCTAGGTACGAGCAGTACTTC.

The gene calls are TRBV25-1 and TRBJ2-7, with D maybe TRBD2 (6 bases). V was pared by 8 bases and J by 4 bases, with 15 bases between. Germline V gene data show CDR1 as MGHDK and CDR2 as SYGVNS. The CDR3 consists of 13 residues. The CDR3 nucleotides read TGTGCCAGCTGGGGCGGGGCCTCTTACGAGCAGTACTTC. Translated: CASWGGASYEQYF.

The rearrangement links TRBV10-2 to TRBJ2-1; 7 bases fit TRBD2. Germline V gene lookup returns CDR1 WSHSY and CDR2 SAAADI. The junction had 13 bases not matched to a gene; V was cut back by 4 bases and J by 7 bases. The CDR3 spans 16 residues. The CDR3 DNA is TGCGCCAGCAGTGTGGAGCGGGGATTTATAATAAATGAGCAGTTCTTC. Its translation: CASSVERGFIINEQFF.

CDR3 coding DNA: TGTGCCAGCACCCGAGGGCCCAAGGTAGAGACCCAGTACTTC. Residues: CASTRGPKVETQYF. The chain carries TRBV2 and TRBJ2-5; possibly TRBD2 for D (5 bases). Germline CDR1 is SNHLY and CDR2 is FYNNEI. This CDR3 is built from 14 residues. Trimming shortened V by 7 bases and J by 4 bases, and 16 bases separated the two germline ends.

This sequence joins TRBV5-1 and TRBJ2-2, with 9 bases fitting TRBD2. There are 14 residues in the CDR3. Germline CDR1 reads SGHRS; CDR2 reads YFSETQ. With V trimmed by 2 bases and J by 8 bases, 4 bases remained unmatched. The CDR3 region is CASSFGTSRGELFF. The CDR3 coding sequence is TGCGCCAGCAGCTTCGGGACTAGCAGGGGGGAGCTGTTTTTT.

The sample holds many counts of this clone. The chain employs TRBV7-8 and TRBJ1-6; no clear D. The V gene's germline CDR1 is SGHVS and CDR2 FQNEAQ. The CDR3 runs 16 residues. V was pared by 5 bases and J by 4 bases, with 15 bases between. CDR3 protein: CASSPRIIGYNSPLHF. The CDR3 nucleotides are TGTGCCAGCAGCCCCCGGATTATTGGGTATAATTCACCCCTCCACTTT.

The chain has TRBV11-3 and TRBJ2-5; 7 nucleotides match TRBD2. V was pared by 2 bases and J by 5 bases, with 11 bases of the junction left unmatched. CDR3 length: 16 residues. Germline V lookup: CDR1 SGHNT, CDR2 YENEEA. CDR3 DNA sequence: TGTGCCAGCAGCTTATCTACGGCAGCGGGGTGGGAGACCCAGTACTTC. Its translation is CASSLSTAAGWETQYF.

The genes are TRBV7-3 and TRBJ2-3; D uncertain. Trimming left V 2 bases short and J 2 bases short, with 5 bases between. Germline CDR1 SGHTA, CDR2 FQGTGA. The CDR3 runs to 13 residues. The CDR3 region has the DNA TGTGCCAGCAGCTTACGGATCACAGATACGCAGTATTTT. It encodes CASSLRITDTQYF. Together with reference TRBV7-3 and TRBJ2-3, the CDR3 gives the full variable domain: GAGVSQTPSNKVTEKGKYVELRCDPISGHTALYWYRQSLGQGPEFLIYFQGTGAADDSGLPNDRFFAVRPEGSVSTLKIQRTERGDSAVYLCASSLRITDTQYFGPGTRLTVL.

J is TRBJ1-1 and V is TRBV5-8; D is undetermined. Germline V CDR1 and CDR2: SGHTS, YDEGEE. V shed 8 bases and J shed 2 bases, with 16 bases lying between them. The CDR3 is 14 amino acids. CDR3 nucleotide sequence: TGTGCCAGTGTGTCCGACCAGGCCAACACTGAAGCTTTCTTT. Residues: CASVSDQANTEAFF.

The V gene is TRBV6-5, the J gene TRBJ1-2, with a possible D match to TRBD1 (5 bases). Between the trimmed V and J ends, which lost 11 bases and 7 bases, there was a span of 17 bases. Germline CDR1 MNHEY, CDR2 SVGAGI. The CDR3 loop spans 12 amino acids. The DNA for the CDR3 is TGTGCCTGCTCGGGGCGATCGGGTGGCTACACCTTC. Its translation is CACSGRSGGYTF.

The chain uses TRBV7-9 and TRBJ1-2; 8 bases fit TRBD1. The V and J ends lost 1 base and 2 bases, in that order; junction bases with no gene match: 0. Germline CDR1 and CDR2: SEHNR and FQNEAQ (reference sequence). This CDR3 contains 14 residues. The DNA of the CDR3 is TGTGCCAGCAGCTTAGACAGGGGGAACTATGGCTACACCTTC. The encoded protein is CASSLDRGNYGYTF.

The gene calls are TRBV30 and TRBJ1-6, with 10 bases identical to TRBD1. After removal of 1 base from V and 10 bases from J, the junction contained 1 base not matched to a gene. CDR1 is GTSNPN, CDR2 SVGIG, per germline (reference sequence). The CDR3 extends over 13 amino acids. Written as DNA, the CDR3 is TGTGCCTGGAGTGGACAGGGGGCATCACCCCTCCACTTT. Protein: CAWSGQGASPLHF.

The V and J genes are TRBV5-1 and TRBJ2-5; 10 bases map to TRBD2. Unmatched junction bases numbered 10, after V lost 7 bases and J lost 4 bases. CDR1 and CDR2 from the germline V gene are SGHRS and YFSETQ. The CDR3 runs to 15 residues. In DNA form, the CDR3 reads TGCGCCAGCTTCGTCGGAGCGGGGGGGCCAGAGACCCAGTACTTC. Its protein product is CASFVGAGGPETQYF.

With regard to this clone: The junction departs from germline at one end; a sequencing error may be responsible. The chain has TRBV7-7 and TRBJ2-3; TRBD2 is a possible D gene (6 bases). This CDR3 comprises 14 residues. Per germline, CDR1 SSHAT and CDR2 FNYEAQ (reference sequence). Here the CDR3 reads CASSPGGITDTQYF. DNA of the CDR3: TGTGCTAGCAGCCCCGGAGGGATCACAGATACGCAGTATTTT.

This rearrangement joins TRBV25-1 to TRBJ2-5; D is uncertain. Trimming cost V 3 bases and J 5 bases, with 7 bases left between them. The CDR3 consists of 12 residues. Germline CDR1 is MGHDK and CDR2 is SYGVNS. CDR3 bases: TGTGCCAGCAGTGATCAGTCGGAGACCCAGTACTTC. Its protein product is CASSDQSETQYF.

On this clone: A single base separates this from a much larger clone, so it may be a read error. The chain combines TRBV6-1 with TRBJ2-1; 10 bases fit TRBD2. Germline CDR1 and CDR2: MNHNS and SASEGT. V was pared by 5 bases and J by 6 bases, with 4 bases of the junction left unmatched. This CDR3 has 14 amino acids. For the CDR3, the DNA is TGTGCCAGCAGTCCCGGGACTAGCGCCAATGAGCAGTTCTTC. Its protein product is CASSPGTSANEQFF.

This clone was seen a few times. This chain connects TRBV6-6 to TRBJ1-1; D call uncertain. This CDR3 spans 11 amino acids. Trimming removed 5 bases at V and 6 bases at J, with 7 bases between. Looked up from germline, CDR1 is MNHNY and CDR2 is SVGAGI (reference sequence). The CDR3: CASSPRAEAFF. CDR3 DNA: TGTGCCAGCAGTCCCCGGGCTGAAGCTTTCTTT.

This rearrangement joins TRBV10-3 to TRBJ2-5, with 7 bases matching TRBD1. The germline V gene has CDR1 ENHRY and CDR2 SYGVKD. V lost 4 bases and J lost 1; bases outside the gene matches: 3. CDR3 length: 14 residues. The CDR3 spells CAISGTGPQETQYF. The CDR3 DNA is TGTGCCATCAGTGGGACAGGCCCCCAAGAGACCCAGTACTTC.